This TCR beta chain comes out of a study of early T cells in non-severe SARS-CoV-2 infection. Trimming shortened V by 5 bases and J by 1 base, and 9 bases separated the two germline ends. The CDR3 totals 12 residues. CDR1 SQVTM and CDR2 ANQGSEA come from the germline V gene. This clonotype has ten or more counts. The antigen remains unidentified. The library protocol tagged individual cDNA molecules with unique molecular identifiers. TCRdb fed the 5' RACE reads into MiXCR, producing one record per CDR3 protein. The data contain around 44,000 distinct CDR3 sequences, roughly 6.1% of them seen just once; the ten biggest clones take up 20%. Study observations and caveats: VDJdb matching skewed toward anti-spike CD8 responses, missing private and CD4 specificities.

The clonotype comes from an adult who was a healthcare worker with PCR-confirmed SARS-CoV-2 infection or an uninfected control (not recorded which). The sample consisted of whole blood, taken at baseline. The chain is built from TRBV29-1 and TRBJ2-7; the D gene is possibly TRBD1 (5 bases). CDR3 bases: TGCAGCGTTTCTGACAGATCCTACGAGCAGTACTTC. Its protein product is CSVSDRSYEQYF.